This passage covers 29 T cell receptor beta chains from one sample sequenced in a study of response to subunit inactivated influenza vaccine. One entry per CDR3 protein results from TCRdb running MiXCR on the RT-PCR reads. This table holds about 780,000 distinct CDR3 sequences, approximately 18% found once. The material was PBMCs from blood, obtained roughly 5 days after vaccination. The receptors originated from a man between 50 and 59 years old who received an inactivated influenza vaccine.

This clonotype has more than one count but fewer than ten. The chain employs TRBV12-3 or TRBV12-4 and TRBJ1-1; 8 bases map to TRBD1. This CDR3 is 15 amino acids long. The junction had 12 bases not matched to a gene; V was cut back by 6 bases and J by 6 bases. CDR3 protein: CASRDPGGRGPEAFF. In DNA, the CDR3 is TGTGCCAGCAGGGACCCAGGGGGCAGAGGTCCTGAAGCTTTCTTT.

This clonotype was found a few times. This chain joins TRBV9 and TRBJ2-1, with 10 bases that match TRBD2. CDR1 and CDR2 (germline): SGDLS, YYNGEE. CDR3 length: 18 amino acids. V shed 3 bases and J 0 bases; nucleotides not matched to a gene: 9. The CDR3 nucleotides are TGTGCCAGCAGCGCCCCAGCGGGAGGGCCAGGCTCCTACAATGAGCAGTTCTTC. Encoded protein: CASSAPAGGPGSYNEQFF.

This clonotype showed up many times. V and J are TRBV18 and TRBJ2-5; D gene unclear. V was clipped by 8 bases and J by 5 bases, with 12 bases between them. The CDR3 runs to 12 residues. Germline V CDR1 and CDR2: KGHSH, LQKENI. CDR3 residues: CASSPRSETQYF. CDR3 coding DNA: TGTGCCAGCAGCCCCCGAAGCGAGACCCAGTACTTC.

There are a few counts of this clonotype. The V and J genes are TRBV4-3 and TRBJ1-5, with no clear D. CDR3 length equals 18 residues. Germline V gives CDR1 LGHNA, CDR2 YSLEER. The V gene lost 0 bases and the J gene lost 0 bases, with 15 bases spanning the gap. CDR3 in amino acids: CASSQDSTARYSNQPQHF. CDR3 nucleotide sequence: TGCGCCAGCAGCCAAGACTCCACCGCCCGGTATAGCAATCAGCCCCAGCATTTT.

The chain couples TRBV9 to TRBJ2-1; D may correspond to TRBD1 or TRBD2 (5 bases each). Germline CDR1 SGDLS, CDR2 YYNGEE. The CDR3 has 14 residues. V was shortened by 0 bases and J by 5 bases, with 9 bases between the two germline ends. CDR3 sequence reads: CASSVGGSDNEQFF. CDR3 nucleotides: TGTGCCAGCAGCGTAGGGGGGTCCGACAATGAGCAGTTCTTC.

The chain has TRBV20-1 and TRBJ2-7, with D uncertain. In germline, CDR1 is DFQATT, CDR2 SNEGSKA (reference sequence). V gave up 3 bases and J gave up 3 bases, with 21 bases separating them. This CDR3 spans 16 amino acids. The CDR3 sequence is CSASQIRTGHGYEQYF. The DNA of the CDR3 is TGCAGTGCTAGTCAAATCCGAACCGGGCACGGCTACGAGCAGTACTTC.

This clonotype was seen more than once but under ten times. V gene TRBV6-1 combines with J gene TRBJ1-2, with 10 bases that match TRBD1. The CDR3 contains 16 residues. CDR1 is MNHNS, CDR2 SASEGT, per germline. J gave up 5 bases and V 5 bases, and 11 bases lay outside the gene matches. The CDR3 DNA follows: TGTGCCAGCAGTCCACTACCTGGACAGGGGGTGTATGGCTACACCTTC. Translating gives CASSPLPGQGVYGYTF.

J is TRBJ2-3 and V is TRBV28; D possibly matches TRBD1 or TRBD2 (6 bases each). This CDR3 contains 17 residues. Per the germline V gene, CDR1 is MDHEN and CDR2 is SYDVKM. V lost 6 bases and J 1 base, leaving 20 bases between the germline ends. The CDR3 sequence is CASRPGRGGGGTDTQYF. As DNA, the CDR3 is TGTGCCAGCAGGCCGGGTCGAGGAGGGGGAGGCACAGATACGCAGTATTTT. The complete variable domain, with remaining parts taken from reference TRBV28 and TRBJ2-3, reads DVKVTQSSRYLVKRTGEKVFLECVQDMDHENMFWYRQDPGLGLRLIYFSYDVKMKEKGDIPEGYSVSREKKERFSLILESASTNQTSMYLCASRPGRGGGGTDTQYFGPGTRLTVL.

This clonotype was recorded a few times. This chain's CDR3 is CASSAGPSNQPQHF. The CDR3 bases are TGTGCCAGCAGTGCTGGCCCCAGCAATCAGCCCCAGCATTTT. The gene calls are TRBV2 and TRBJ1-5, with D unclear. CDR1 SNHLY and CDR2 FYNNEI come from the germline V gene. CDR3 length equals 14 residues. V lost 4 bases and J lost 1, with 8 bases in between.

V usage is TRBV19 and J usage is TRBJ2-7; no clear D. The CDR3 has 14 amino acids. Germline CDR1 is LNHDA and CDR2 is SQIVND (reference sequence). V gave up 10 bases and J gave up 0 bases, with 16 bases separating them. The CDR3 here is CATSQPFGSYEQYF. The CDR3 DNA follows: TGTGCCACCTCCCAGCCCTTTGGCTCCTACGAGCAGTACTTC.

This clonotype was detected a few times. The CDR3, as DNA: TGTGCCAGCAGTTACTGGTCAGGGGGCCAAGAGACCCAGTACTTC. As protein: CASSYWSGGQETQYF. V is TRBV6-5 and J is TRBJ2-5; 7 nucleotides align to TRBD1. The CDR3 runs 15 residues. Trimming cost V 1 base and J 1 base; bases outside gene matches: 3. Germline V gene data show CDR1 as MNHEY and CDR2 as SVGAGI.

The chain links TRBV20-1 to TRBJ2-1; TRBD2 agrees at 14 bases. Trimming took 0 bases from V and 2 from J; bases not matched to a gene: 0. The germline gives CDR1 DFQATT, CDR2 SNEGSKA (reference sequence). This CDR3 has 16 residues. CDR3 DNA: TGCAGTGCTAGAGAGGGACTAGCGGGAGCCTACAATGAGCAGTTCTTC. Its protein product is CSAREGLAGAYNEQFF.

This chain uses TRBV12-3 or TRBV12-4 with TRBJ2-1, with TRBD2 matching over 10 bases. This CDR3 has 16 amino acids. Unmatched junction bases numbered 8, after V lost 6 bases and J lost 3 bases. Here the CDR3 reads CASSLTSGPHYNEQFF. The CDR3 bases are TGTGCCAGCAGCTTGACTAGCGGGCCCCACTACAATGAGCAGTTCTTC.

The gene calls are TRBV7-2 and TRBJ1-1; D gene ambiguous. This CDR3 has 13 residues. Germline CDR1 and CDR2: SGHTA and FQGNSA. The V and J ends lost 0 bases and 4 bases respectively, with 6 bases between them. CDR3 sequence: CASSLAMPTEAFF. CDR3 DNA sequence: TGTGCCAGCAGCTTAGCCATGCCCACTGAAGCTTTCTTT.

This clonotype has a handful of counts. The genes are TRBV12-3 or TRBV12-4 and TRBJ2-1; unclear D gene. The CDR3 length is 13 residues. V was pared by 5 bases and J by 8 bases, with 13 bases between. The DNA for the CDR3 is TGTGCCAGCAGTCCCAGTCCTGTCTATGAGCAGTTCTTC. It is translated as CASSPSPVYEQFF.

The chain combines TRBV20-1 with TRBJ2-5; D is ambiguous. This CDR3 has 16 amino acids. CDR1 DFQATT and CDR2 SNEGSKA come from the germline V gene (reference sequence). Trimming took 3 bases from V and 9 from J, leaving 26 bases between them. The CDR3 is CSARALLQQPLVAQYF. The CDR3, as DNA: TGCAGTGCTAGGGCCCTCCTCCAGCAGCCCTTGGTGGCCCAGTACTTC.

CDR3: CASSLGGLAGEGQFF. The DNA for the CDR3 is TGTGCCAGCAGCTTAGGGGGACTAGCGGGAGAGGGACAGTTCTTC. V usage is TRBV7-3 and J usage is TRBJ2-1; 14 positions agree with TRBD2. The CDR3 spans 15 residues. V lost 2 bases, J lost 13 bases, and 7 bases stayed unmatched. Germline V gene data show CDR1 as SGHTA and CDR2 as FQGTGA.

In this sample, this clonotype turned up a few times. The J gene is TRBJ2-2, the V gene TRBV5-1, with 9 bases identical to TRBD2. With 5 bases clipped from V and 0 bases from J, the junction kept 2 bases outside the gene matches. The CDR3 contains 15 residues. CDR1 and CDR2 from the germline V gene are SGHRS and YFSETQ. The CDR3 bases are TGCGCCAGCAGAGCGGGGGGAACGAACACCGGGGAGCTGTTTTTT. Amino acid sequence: CASRAGGTNTGELFF.

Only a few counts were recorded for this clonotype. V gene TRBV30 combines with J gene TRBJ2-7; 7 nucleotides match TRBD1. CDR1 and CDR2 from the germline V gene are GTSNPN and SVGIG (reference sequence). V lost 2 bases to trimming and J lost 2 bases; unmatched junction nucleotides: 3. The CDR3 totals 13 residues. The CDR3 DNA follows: TGTGCCTGGAGTAGGGACAGAGCCTACGAGCAGTACTTC. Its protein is CAWSRDRAYEQYF. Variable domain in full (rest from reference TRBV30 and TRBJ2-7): SQTIHQWPATLVQPVGSPLSLECTVEGTSNPNLYWYRQAAGRGLQLLFYSVGIGQISSEVPQNLSASRPQDRQFILSSKKLLLSDSGFYLCAWSRDRAYEQYFGPGTRLTVT.

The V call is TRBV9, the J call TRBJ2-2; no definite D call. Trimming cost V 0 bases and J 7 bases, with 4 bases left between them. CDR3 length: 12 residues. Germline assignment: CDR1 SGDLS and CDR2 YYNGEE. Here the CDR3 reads CASSVVVGELFF. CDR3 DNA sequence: TGTGCCAGCAGCGTAGTTGTCGGGGAGCTGTTTTTT.

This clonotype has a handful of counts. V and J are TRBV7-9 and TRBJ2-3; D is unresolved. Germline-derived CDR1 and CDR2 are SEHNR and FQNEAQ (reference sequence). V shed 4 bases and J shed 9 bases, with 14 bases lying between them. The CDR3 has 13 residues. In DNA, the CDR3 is TGTGCCAGCAGCTCAACAGAGAAAACCACGCAGTATTTT. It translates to CASSSTEKTTQYF.

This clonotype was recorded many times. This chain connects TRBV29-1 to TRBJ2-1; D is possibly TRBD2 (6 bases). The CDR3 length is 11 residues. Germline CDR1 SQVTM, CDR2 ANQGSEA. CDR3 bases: TGCAGGGGAGGCTCCTACAATGAGCAGTTCTTC. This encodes CRGGSYNEQFF.

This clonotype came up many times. The CDR3 reads CSATYTGGSNSPLHF. In DNA, the CDR3 is TGCAGTGCAACTTATACAGGGGGCAGTAATTCACCCCTCCACTTT. This chain connects TRBV20-1 to TRBJ1-6, with 9 bases aligning to TRBD1. Germline values: CDR1 DFQATT, CDR2 SNEGSKA (reference sequence). The junction had 9 bases not matched to a gene; V was cut back by 6 bases and J by 6 bases. The CDR3 totals 15 residues.

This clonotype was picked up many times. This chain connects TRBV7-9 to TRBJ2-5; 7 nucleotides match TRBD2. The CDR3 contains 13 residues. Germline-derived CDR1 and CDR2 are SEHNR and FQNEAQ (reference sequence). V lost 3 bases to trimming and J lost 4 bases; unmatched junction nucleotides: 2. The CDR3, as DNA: TGTGCCAGCAGCTTGCAGCGGGGAGAGACCCAGTACTTC. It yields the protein CASSLQRGETQYF. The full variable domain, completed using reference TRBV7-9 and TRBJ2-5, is DTGVSQNPRHKITKRGQNVTFRCDPISEHNRLYWYRQTLGQGPEFLTYFQNEAQLEKSRLLSDRFSAERPKGSFSTLEIQRTEQGDSAMYLCASSLQRGETQYFGPGTRLLVL.

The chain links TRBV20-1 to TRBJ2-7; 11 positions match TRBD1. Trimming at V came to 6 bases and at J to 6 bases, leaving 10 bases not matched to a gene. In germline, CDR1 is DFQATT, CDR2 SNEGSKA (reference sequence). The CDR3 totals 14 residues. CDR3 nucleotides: TGCAGTGCAACCCGGACAGGGGGCCAGGGCGAGCAGTACTTC. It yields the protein CSATRTGGQGEQYF.

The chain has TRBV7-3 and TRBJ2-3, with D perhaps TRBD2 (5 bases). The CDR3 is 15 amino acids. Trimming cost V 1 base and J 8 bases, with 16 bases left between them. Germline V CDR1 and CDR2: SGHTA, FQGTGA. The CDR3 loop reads CASSLNPGSDGTQYF. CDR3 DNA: TGTGCCAGCAGCTTAAACCCGGGATCCGACGGTACGCAGTATTTT.

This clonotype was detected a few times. The CDR3 is CASLPGGGSSYNEQFF. The CDR3 bases are TGTGCCAGCCTCCCCGGCGGGGGAAGCTCCTACAATGAGCAGTTCTTC. The genes are TRBV12-3 or TRBV12-4 and TRBJ2-1; 7 bases align to TRBD2. The CDR3 extends over 16 amino acids. The ends lost 8 bases at V and 0 bases at J; junction bases unmatched: 10.

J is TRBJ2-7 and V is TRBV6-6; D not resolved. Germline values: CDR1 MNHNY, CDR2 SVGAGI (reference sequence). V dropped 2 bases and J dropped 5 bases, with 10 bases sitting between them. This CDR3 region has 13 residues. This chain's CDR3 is CASSYDGDDEQYF. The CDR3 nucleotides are TGTGCCAGCAGTTACGACGGAGACGACGAGCAGTACTTC.

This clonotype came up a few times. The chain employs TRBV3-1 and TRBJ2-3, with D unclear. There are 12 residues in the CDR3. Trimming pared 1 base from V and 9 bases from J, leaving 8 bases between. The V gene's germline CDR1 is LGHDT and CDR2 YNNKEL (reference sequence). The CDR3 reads CASSQGRLTQYF. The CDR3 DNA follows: TGTGCCAGCAGCCAAGGACGCCTCACGCAGTATTTT.